One T cell receptor beta chain is described in this entry. The use of a sample-barcoded 5' primer and a J-beta primer mix characterized a second PCR of roughly 6 to 11 cycles. TCRdb fed the 5' RACE reads into MiXCR, producing one record per CDR3 protein. The table shows approximately 580,000 distinct CDR3 sequences, with approximately 25% occurring only once. This sample was included in a study of blood T cells in healthy people across ages. V lost 5 bases and J 5 bases, leaving 15 bases between the germline ends. CDR1 and CDR2 from the germline V gene are SEHNR and FQNEAQ (reference sequence). The CDR3 loop spans 14 amino acids. The sample was also reused in another study, on T cells of mothers and their children. This second report adds: Amplification in the second PCR used the M1S primer, which added sample barcodes and 2-4 random nucleotides.

This chain uses TRBV7-9 with TRBJ1-1; D gene unclear. The sequence was collected from a boy aged 10-17 years in good health. The sequenced sample consisted of blood. In DNA form, the CDR3 reads TGTGCCAGCAGCCGCCTGGGATCTTTAACTGAAGCTTTCTTT. Translated: CASSRLGSLTEAFF.